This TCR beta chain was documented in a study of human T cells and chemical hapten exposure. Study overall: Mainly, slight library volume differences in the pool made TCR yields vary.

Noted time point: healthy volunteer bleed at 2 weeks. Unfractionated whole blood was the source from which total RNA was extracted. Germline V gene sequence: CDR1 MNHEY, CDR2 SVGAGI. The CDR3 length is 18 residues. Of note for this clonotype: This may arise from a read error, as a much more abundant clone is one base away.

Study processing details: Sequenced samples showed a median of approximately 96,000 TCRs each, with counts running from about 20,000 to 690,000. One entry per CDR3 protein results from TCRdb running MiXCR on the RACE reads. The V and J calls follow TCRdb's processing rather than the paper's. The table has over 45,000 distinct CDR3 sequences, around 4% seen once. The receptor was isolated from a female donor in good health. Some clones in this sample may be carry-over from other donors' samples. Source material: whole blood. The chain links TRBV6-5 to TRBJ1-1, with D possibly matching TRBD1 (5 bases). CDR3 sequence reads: CASSYALDGTTLNTGAFF. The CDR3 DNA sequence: TGTGCCAGCAGTTACGCTCTCGACGGGACCACATTAAACACTGGAGCTTTCTTT.